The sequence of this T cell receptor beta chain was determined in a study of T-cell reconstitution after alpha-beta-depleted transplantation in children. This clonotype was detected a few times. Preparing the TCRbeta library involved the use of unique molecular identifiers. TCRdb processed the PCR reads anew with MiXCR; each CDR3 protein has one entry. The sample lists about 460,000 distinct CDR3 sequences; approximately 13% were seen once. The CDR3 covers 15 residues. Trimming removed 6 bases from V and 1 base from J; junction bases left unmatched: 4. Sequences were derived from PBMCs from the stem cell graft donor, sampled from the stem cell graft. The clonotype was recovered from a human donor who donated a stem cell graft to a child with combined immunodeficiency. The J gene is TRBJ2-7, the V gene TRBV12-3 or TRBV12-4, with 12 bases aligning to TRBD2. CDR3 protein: CASSRLAGASYEQYF. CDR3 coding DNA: TGTGCCAGCAGCAGACTAGCGGGGGCTTCCTACGAGCAGTACTTC.